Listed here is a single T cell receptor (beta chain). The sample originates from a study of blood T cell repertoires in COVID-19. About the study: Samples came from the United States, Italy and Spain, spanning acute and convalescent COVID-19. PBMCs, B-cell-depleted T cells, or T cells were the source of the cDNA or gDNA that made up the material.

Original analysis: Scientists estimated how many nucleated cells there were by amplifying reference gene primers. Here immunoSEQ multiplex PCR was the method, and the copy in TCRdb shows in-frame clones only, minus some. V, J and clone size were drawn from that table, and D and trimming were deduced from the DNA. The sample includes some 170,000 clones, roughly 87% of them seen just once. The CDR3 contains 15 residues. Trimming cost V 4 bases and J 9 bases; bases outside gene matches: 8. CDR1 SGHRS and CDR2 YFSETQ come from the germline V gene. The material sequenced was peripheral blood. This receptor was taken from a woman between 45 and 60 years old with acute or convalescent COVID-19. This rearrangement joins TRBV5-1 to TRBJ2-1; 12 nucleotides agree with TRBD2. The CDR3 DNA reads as TGCGCCAGCAGCCTGCTAGCGGGGGGGCCTATTGAGCAGTTCTTC. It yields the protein CASSLLAGGPIEQFF.